This TCR beta chain came from a study of T cell responses to AZD1222 COVID-19 vaccine. Some clones are missing from TCRdb's copy, which holds only in-frame ones; the method was immunoSEQ multiplex PCR. The sample has some 150,000 clones, approximately 88% seen once. CDR3 length: 14 residues. The ends lost 8 bases at V and 7 bases at J; junction bases unmatched: 14. CDR1 and CDR2 (germline): MNHEY, SMNVEV (reference sequence). This specimen was peripheral blood, taken 28 days after the second dose of the MenACWY control vaccine. The chain couples TRBV27 to TRBJ2-7; the match to TRBD1 covers 7 bases. The TCR comes from an adult who received the MenACWY meningococcal vaccine as a control. The CDR3 is CASVSNRGNREQYF. CDR3 DNA: TGTGCCAGCGTTTCCAACAGGGGTAACAGGGAGCAGTACTTC.